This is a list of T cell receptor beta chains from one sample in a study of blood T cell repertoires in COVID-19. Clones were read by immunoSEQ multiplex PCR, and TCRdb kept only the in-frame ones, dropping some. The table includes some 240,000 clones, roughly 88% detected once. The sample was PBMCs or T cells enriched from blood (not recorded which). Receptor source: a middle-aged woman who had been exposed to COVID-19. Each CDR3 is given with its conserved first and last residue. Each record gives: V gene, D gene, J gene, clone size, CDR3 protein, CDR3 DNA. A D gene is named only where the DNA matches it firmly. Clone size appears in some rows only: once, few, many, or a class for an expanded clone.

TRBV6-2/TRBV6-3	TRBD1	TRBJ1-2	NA	CASSDRDYGYTF	TGTGCCAGCAGCGACAGGGACTATGGCTACACCTTC
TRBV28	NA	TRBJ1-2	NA	CASSSYGYGYTF	TGTGCCAGCAGCTCCTACGGCTATGGCTACACCTTC
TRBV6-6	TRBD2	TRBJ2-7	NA	CASGLGGGQSYEQYF	TGTGCCAGCGGACTGGGCGGGGGGCAGTCCTACGAGCAGTACTTC
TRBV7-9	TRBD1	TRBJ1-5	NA	CASSQGQGAHNQPQHF	TGTGCCAGCAGCCAGGGACAGGGGGCTCACAATCAGCCCCAGCATTTT
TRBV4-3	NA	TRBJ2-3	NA	CASSPQLSDTQYF	TGCGCCAGCAGCCCCCAACTATCAGATACGCAGTATTTT
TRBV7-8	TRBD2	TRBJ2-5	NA	CASSGPRAGGQDWETQYF	TGTGCCAGCAGCGGCCCGCGGGCGGGGGGCCAAGACTGGGAGACCCAGTACTTC
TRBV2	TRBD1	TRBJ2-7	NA	CASSGQVPYEQYF	TGTGCCAGCAGCGGACAGGTACCTTACGAGCAGTACTTC
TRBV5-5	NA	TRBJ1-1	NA	CASSVQGLNTEAFF	TGTGCCAGCAGCGTTCAGGGTCTGAACACTGAAGCTTTCTTT
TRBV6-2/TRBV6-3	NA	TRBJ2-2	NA	CASSFGFLQNTGELFF	TGTGCCAGCAGCTTCGGGTTCCTCCAGAACACCGGGGAGCTGTTTTTT
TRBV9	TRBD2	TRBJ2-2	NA	CASSVELAGYKTGELFF	TGTGCCAGCAGCGTAGAGCTAGCGGGATATAAGACCGGGGAGCTGTTTTTT
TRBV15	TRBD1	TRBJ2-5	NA	CATSRGFRQGVETQYF	TGTGCCACCAGCAGAGGGTTTAGACAGGGTGTGGAGACCCAGTACTTC
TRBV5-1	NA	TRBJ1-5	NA	CASSPINRDSNQPQHF	TGCGCCAGCAGCCCGATAAACAGGGATAGCAATCAGCCCCAGCATTTT
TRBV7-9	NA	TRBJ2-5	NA	CASSLGLRAQYF	TGTGCCAGCAGCTTAGGTTTGCGGGCCCAGTACTTC
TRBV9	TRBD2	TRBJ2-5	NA	CASSVGSSGSIRETQYF	TGTGCCAGCAGCGTAGGTAGTAGCGGGAGCATCAGAGAGACCCAGTACTTC
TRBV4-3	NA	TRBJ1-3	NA	CASSQDSRVVSGNTIYF	TGCGCCAGCAGCCAAGATTCCAGGGTGGTTTCAGGAAACACCATATATTTT
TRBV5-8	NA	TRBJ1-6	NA	CASSLVGLRNSPLHF	TGTGCCAGCAGCTTGGTTGGACTTCGGAATTCACCCCTCCACTTT
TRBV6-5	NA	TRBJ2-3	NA	CASRPASSPDTQYF	TGTGCCAGCAGACCTGCTAGTTCCCCCGATACGCAGTATTTT
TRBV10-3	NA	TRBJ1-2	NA	CAISLNWSEGYTF	TGTGCCATCAGCCTAAACTGGTCTGAGGGCTACACCTTC
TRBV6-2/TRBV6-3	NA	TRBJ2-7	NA	CASSPPTWGVYEQYF	TGTGCCAGCAGTCCCCCGACATGGGGAGTCTACGAGCAGTACTTC
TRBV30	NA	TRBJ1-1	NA	CAWSLGGTEAFF	TGTGCCTGGAGTCTAGGGGGCACTGAAGCTTTCTTT
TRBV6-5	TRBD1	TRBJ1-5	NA	CASRLGTGRSELRHF	TGTGCCAGCAGGCTGGGGACAGGGCGCTCTGAACTTCGGCATTTT
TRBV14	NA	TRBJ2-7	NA	CASNTGGTAYEQYF	TGTGCCAGCAACACAGGAGGGACAGCCTACGAGCAGTACTTC
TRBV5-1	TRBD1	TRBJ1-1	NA	CASRGDSGNTEAFF	TGTGCCAGCAGGGGGGACAGTGGGAACACTGAAGCTTTCTTT
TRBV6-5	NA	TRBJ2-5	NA	CASSYAGDETQYF	TGTGCCAGCAGTTACGCAGGTGACGAGACCCAGTACTTC
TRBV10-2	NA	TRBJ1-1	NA	CASRRNGDTEAFF	TGCGCCAGCCGGAGAAACGGGGACACTGAAGCTTTCTTT
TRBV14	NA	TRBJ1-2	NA	CASSTLRGEGYTF	TGTGCCAGCAGCACGCTCCGCGGCGAGGGCTACACCTTC
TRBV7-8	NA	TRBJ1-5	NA	CASAGRWGDQPQHF	TGTGCCAGCGCGGGACGTTGGGGTGATCAGCCCCAGCATTTT
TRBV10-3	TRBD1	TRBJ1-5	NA	CAIKNGTGHQPQHF	TGTGCCATCAAAAACGGGACAGGGCATCAGCCCCAGCATTTT
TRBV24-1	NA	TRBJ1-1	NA	CATSDAGFEAFF	TGTGCCACCAGTGATGCGGGGTTCGAAGCTTTCTTT
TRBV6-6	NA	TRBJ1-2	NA	CASRTQASYGYTF	TGTGCCAGCAGGACACAGGCCAGCTATGGCTACACCTTC
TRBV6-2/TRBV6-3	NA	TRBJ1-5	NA	CASSDIDSNQPQHF	TGTGCCAGCAGCGACATTGATAGCAATCAGCCCCAGCATTTT
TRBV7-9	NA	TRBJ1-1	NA	CASSLQGMNTEAFF	TGTGCCAGCAGCTTACAGGGAATGAACACTGAAGCTTTCTTT
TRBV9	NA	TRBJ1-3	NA	CASSVASGGNTIYF	TGTGCCAGCAGCGTAGCTTCGGGGGGAAACACCATATATTTT
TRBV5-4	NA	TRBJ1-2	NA	CASSLVQRVNYGYTF	TGTGCCAGCAGCTTGGTTCAGCGAGTTAACTATGGCTACACCTTC
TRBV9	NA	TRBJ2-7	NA	CASSPTTPWGGEQYF	TGTGCCAGCAGCCCCACGACCCCTTGGGGAGGTGAGCAGTACTTC
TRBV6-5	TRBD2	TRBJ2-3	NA	CASSLAGALTDTQYF	TGTGCCAGCAGTCTAGCGGGGGCCCTCACAGATACGCAGTATTTT
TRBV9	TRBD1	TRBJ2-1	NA	CASSETGFKQFF	TGTGCCAGCAGCGAGACAGGGTTCAAGCAGTTCTTC
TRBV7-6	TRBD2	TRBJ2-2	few	CASSLLMAGGTGELFF	TGTGCCAGCAGCTTATTAATGGCGGGAGGCACCGGGGAGCTGTTTTTT
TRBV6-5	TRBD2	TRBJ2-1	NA	CASSYSSTSGFQFF	TGTGCCAGCAGTTACTCTAGTACTAGCGGGTTTCAGTTCTTC
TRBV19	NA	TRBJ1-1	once	CASSIAFGGIEAFF	TGTGCCAGTAGTATAGCGTTCGGCGGGATTGAAGCTTTCTTT
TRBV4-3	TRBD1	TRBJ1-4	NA	CASSQDGTGSEKLFF	TGCGCCAGCAGCCAAGATGGGACAGGGAGTGAAAAACTGTTTTTT
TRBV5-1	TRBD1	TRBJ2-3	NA	CASSFSGQAPDTQYF	TGCGCCAGCAGCTTTTCGGGACAGGCCCCAGATACGCAGTATTTT
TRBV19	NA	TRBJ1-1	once	CASSMLQTEAFF	TGTGCCAGTAGTATGCTTCAGACTGAAGCTTTCTTT
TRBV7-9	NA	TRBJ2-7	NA	CASSLAGQYEQYF	TGTGCCAGCAGCTTAGCCGGACAGTACGAGCAGTACTTC
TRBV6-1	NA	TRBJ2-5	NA	CASSEPVEGKRETQYF	TGTGCCAGCAGTGAACCGGTGGAGGGGAAAAGGGAGACCCAGTACTTC
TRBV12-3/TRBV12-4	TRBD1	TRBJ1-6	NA	CASSSTGGTIHF	TGTGCCAGCAGTTCGACAGGGGGGACAATCCACTTT
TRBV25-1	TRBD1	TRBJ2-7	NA	CASSVGQGSSYEQYF	TGTGCCAGCAGTGTCGGACAGGGGAGCTCCTACGAGCAGTACTTC
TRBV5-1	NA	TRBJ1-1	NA	CASNMIGQTNTEAFF	TGCGCCAGTAACATGATTGGACAGACGAACACTGAAGCTTTCTTT
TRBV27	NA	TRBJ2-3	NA	CASSSTPGEGADTQYF	TGTGCCAGCAGTTCCACCCCGGGAGAGGGCGCAGATACGCAGTATTTT
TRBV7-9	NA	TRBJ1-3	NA	CASSLAGGGAGNTIYF	TGTGCCAGCAGCTTAGCGGGTGGAGGGGCCGGAAACACCATATATTTT
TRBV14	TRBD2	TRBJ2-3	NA	CASSQDQLAKTDTQYF	TGTGCCAGCAGCCAAGATCAACTAGCGAAAACAGATACGCAGTATTTT
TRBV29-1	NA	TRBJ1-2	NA	CSVAANYGYTF	TGCAGCGTTGCAGCGAACTATGGCTACACCTTC
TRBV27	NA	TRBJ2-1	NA	CASRSAGLPYNEQFF	TGTGCCAGCAGATCCGCAGGTTTACCTTACAATGAGCAGTTCTTC
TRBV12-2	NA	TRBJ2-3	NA	CASRRRLAGHRGTQYF	TGTGCAAGTCGCCGACGACTAGCGGGTCATCGAGGTACGCAGTATTTT